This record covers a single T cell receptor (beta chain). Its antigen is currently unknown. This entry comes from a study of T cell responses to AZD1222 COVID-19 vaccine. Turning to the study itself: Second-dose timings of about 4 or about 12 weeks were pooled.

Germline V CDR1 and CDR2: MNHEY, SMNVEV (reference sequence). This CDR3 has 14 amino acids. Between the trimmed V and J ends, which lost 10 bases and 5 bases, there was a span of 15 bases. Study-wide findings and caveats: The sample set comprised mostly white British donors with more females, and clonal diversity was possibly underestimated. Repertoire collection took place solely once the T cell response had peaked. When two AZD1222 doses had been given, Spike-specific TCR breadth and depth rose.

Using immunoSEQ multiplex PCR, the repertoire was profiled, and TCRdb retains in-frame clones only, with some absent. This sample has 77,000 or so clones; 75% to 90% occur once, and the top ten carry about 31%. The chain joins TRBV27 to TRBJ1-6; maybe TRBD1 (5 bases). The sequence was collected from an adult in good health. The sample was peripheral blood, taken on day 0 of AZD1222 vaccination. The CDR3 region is CATQPGRNNSPLHF. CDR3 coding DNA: TGTGCCACTCAACCGGGACGGAATAATTCACCCCTCCACTTT.